The 9 T cell receptor beta chains in this list originate from one sample, sequenced in a study of T cell changes during pregnancy in multiple sclerosis. Profiled with immunoSEQ multiplex PCR; TCRdb holds only in-frame clones, not every one. The sample has some 74,000 clones, around 92% seen once. The specimen comprised peripheral blood, sampled before pregnancy. These receptors were obtained from a female donor with multiple sclerosis, enrolled in a pregnancy study.

This sequence joins TRBV5-4 and TRBJ1-2; D remains ambiguous. Germline CDR1 reads SGHNT; CDR2 reads YYREEE (reference sequence). The CDR3 has 12 residues. Trimming shortened V by 0 bases and J by 5 bases, and 5 bases separated the two germline ends. DNA for the CDR3: TGTGCCAGCAGCTTGGACGGTTATGGCTACACCTTC. This gives the protein CASSLDGYGYTF.

The chain carries TRBV7-2 and TRBJ2-7; 14 bases are shared with TRBD2. V shed 2 bases and J 2 bases; nucleotides not matched to a gene: 2. The CDR3 covers 16 residues. The germline gives CDR1 SGHTA, CDR2 FQGNSA. CDR3 sequence (DNA): TGTGCCAGCAGCTTAAGACTAGCGGGAGGGCCCTACGAGCAGTACTTC. It specifies CASSLRLAGGPYEQYF. The full variable domain, completed using reference TRBV7-2 and TRBJ2-7, is GAGVSQSPSNKVTEKGKDVELRCDPISGHTALYWYRQSLGQGLEFLIYFQGNSAPDKSGLPSDRFSAERTGGSVSTLTIQRTQQEDSAVYLCASSLRLAGGPYEQYFGPGTRLTVT.

The chain links TRBV9 to TRBJ2-7; D possibly corresponds to TRBD2 (6 bases). The CDR3 has 14 residues. The germline V gene encodes CDR1 SGDLS and CDR2 YYNGEE. V was pared by 7 bases and J by 2 bases, with 16 bases between. The CDR3 here is CASSPTSLAYEQYF. CDR3 sequence (DNA): TGTGCCAGCTCCCCGACTAGTTTAGCCTACGAGCAGTACTTC.

The CDR3 is CASSLAGSNQPQHF. The CDR3 DNA is TGTGCCAGCAGTTTAGCGGGGAGTAATCAGCCCCAGCATTTT. This chain links TRBV27 with TRBJ1-5; D unclear. The CDR3 consists of 14 residues. CDR1 and CDR2 from the germline V gene are MNHEY and SMNVEV (reference sequence). Trimming pared 2 bases from V and 4 bases from J, leaving 9 bases between.

This clone showed up just once. The rearrangement uses TRBV5-1 and TRBJ1-1, with a possible D match to TRBD1 (5 bases). The CDR3 runs to 16 residues. Germline loops: CDR1 SGHRS, CDR2 YFSETQ. V was clipped by 0 bases and J by 5 bases, with 17 bases between them. The CDR3 region is CASSLVPGPLGTEAFF. The CDR3 DNA follows: TGCGCCAGCAGCTTGGTCCCAGGGCCTCTAGGGACTGAAGCTTTCTTT.

The rearrangement uses TRBV19 and TRBJ2-5; TRBD1 is a possible D gene (5 bases). The CDR3 totals 12 residues. Germline V gene lookup returns CDR1 LNHDA and CDR2 SQIVND (reference sequence). Trimming left V 4 bases short and J 4 bases short, with 7 bases between. CDR3 residues: CASSTGLETQYF. CDR3 nucleotide sequence: TGTGCCAGTAGTACAGGGTTAGAGACCCAGTACTTC.

V and J are TRBV6-5 and TRBJ2-7; 7 bases are a match to TRBD1. Germline loops: CDR1 MNHEY, CDR2 SVGAGI. Germline trimming cut 8 bases from V and 1 base from J; bases unmatched to any gene: 8. CDR3 size: 14 residues. CDR3 coding DNA: TGTGCCAGCCCTACGAGACAGGGTTCCTACGAGCAGTACTTC. This sequence encodes CASPTRQGSYEQYF.

The chain links TRBV6-1 to TRBJ2-3, with D possibly being TRBD1 (6 bases). The germline gives CDR1 MNHNS, CDR2 SASEGT. V was pared by 5 bases and J by 0 bases, with 12 bases between. The CDR3 is 15 amino acids. CDR3 residues: CASSTGTQSTDTQYF. CDR3 sequence (DNA): TGTGCCAGCAGTACCGGGACACAAAGCACAGATACGCAGTATTTT.

Written as DNA, the CDR3 is TGTGCCAGCAGTTACTCCCGGACAGGGCGAGGCACTGAAGCTTTCTTT. It yields the protein CASSYSRTGRGTEAFF. The chain employs TRBV6-5 and TRBJ1-1; the match to TRBD1 covers 8 bases. Germline CDR1 reads MNHEY; CDR2 reads SVGAGI. The CDR3 length is 16 residues. Unmatched junction bases numbered 7, after V lost 0 bases and J lost 4 bases.